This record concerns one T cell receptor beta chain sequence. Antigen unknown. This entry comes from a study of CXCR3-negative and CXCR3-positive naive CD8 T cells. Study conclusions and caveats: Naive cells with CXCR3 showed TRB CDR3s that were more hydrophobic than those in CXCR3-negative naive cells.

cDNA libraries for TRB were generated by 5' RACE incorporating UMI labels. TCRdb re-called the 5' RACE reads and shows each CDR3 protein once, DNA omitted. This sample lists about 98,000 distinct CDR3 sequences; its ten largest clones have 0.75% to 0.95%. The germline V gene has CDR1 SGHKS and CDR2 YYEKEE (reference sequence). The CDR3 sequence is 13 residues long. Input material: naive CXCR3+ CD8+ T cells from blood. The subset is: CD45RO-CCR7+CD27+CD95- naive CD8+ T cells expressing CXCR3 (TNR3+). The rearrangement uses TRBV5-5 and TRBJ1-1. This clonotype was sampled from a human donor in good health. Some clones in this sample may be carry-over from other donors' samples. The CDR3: CASSLGGSVEAFF.